This T cell receptor beta chain was sequenced for a study of blood T cells in healthy people across ages (dated by TCRdb to 2014 to 2015). Context from the whole study: In model experiments, template switching captured roughly one uniquely barcoded TCR beta cDNA molecule for every two T cells. To track age-related changes in TCR beta repertoire diversity, the study relied on deep sequencing normalized with unique cDNA molecular identifiers. The donors were divided into four age groups: young (average roughly 15 years), middle-aged (roughly 40), aged (approximately 62) and long-lived (82). To avoid experimental bias, donors of different ages were distributed randomly across sequencing lanes. Using the same blood draw, the study looked at two additional independent replicas of 1 million unique cDNA reads for two donors, one aged 18 to 29 and the other aged 80 or older. The paper's findings and limits, for the study overall: There was a strong correlation between observed TCR beta diversity and the percentage of naive T cells measured by flow cytometry. As age increased, observed TCR beta diversity per million T cells dropped in a roughly linear way, and a significant reduction was already evident by age about 40. Compared with the aged group, more naive CD4+ T cells, fewer expanded clones and increased TCR diversity were shown by the long-lived group, suggesting age selection. Bulk unsorted PBMC profiling prevented conclusive comparison of naive and antigen-experienced compartments. Estimates of total diversity from one million sequenced T cells were regarded as lower bounds and underestimates. Because donor CMV infection status was unknown, age-related changes in expanded clonotypes were potentially confounded.

The donors were roughly 39 Caucasian individuals from Russia, aged about 6 to 95 years, who were systemically healthy. Ten milliliters of peripheral blood were drawn from each donor into EDTA-treated Vacutainer tubes. Ficoll-Paque density-gradient centrifugation was used to isolate PBMCs, with at least 7 million obtained per sample. Total RNA was extracted from PBMCs with Trizol reagent, with at least 5 micrograms obtained per sample. For every donor, flow cytometry on a PBMC aliquot measured the percentage of naive CD45RAhigh/CD27high T cells. This clonotype was detected a few times. Its antigen is unknown. No clone much larger than this one lies a single base away; base qualities are absent. Taken from cysteine to phenylalanine, the CDR3 has 12 residues. Only the CDR3 DNA stays, 36 bases, in frame from base 1. Trimming takes 4 bases from V and 5 bases from J, and the germline ends sit 7 bases apart. CDR1 MGHDK and CDR2 SYGVNS were looked up in the germline V gene.

Library construction relied on 5' RACE. Sequencing instrument: Illumina HiSeq 2500. A second PCR of 7 to 11 cycles was performed with a sample-barcoded 5' primer and a J-beta primer mix. Each TCR beta cDNA molecule received a unique molecular identifier from a template-switch 5' adaptor carrying 12 random nucleotides. Each sample yielded at least 3 million CDR3-containing paired-end reads. First-strand cDNA synthesis was performed from all RNA using the Mint cDNA synthesis kit, with priming by a TRBC-specific oligonucleotide. All cDNA was treated with uracil-DNA glycosylase and then went through a first 18-cycle PCR with the universal primers M1SS and BC2_uni_R. The source study handled its data this way. Normalization of each sample was performed by random selection of 1 million high-quality reads, each carrying a distinct molecular identifier. Reads sharing molecular identifiers were discarded rather than binned into consensus sequences. CDR3 identification, clonotype clustering and error correction used MiTCR with a Q25 quality threshold and the strictest error-elimination algorithm. A nonparametric unseen species model with Euler transformation was used to estimate lower-bound total TCR beta diversity. The public reads were run again by TCRdb, first through fastp at Q25 and then through MiXCR, and only productive beta chains were kept. Each CDR3 protein gets just one entry, which takes the most common genes and DNA from the rows behind it. The V and J calls were not made by the authors but by TCRdb's processing. Across this sample there are over 1,300,000 distinct CDR3 sequences, with roughly 60% seen only once. The ten largest clones add up to over 6.5% of the sample.

Sequencing used blood. This chain joins TRBV25-1 to TRBJ2-3, with no D gene named confidently. The TCR comes from a man younger than 35 in good health. Read as DNA, the sequence is TGTGCCAGCAGTGGTGAACTAGATACGCAGTATTTT. Its protein is CASSGELDTQYF.